This entry lists 15 T cell receptor beta chains sequenced from one sample in a study of T cell clones after liver transplantation. Clones were read by immunoSEQ multiplex PCR, and TCRdb kept only the in-frame ones, dropping some. The table records around 35,000 clones, about 95% of them present only once. Sequenced here: CD8+ T cells from blood, sampled 12 months after liver transplant. Receptors were obtained from a human patient who received a liver transplant. Part of the T cells may come from the graft donor.

This chain joins TRBV7-9 and TRBJ2-5; no reliable D call. From germline, CDR1 is SEHNR and CDR2 FQNEAQ (reference sequence). CDR3 length: 11 amino acids. V gave up 2 bases and J gave up 5 bases, with 3 bases separating them. The CDR3: CASSLLETQYF. CDR3 sequence (DNA): TGTGCCAGCAGCTTATTGGAGACCCAGTACTTC.

J is TRBJ2-2 and V is TRBV13; maybe TRBD1 (5 bases). The V end lost 3 bases, the J end lost 0 bases, and 11 bases lay between the germline ends. This CDR3 spans 16 amino acids. CDR1 is PRHDT and CDR2 is FYEKMQ in the germline V gene (reference sequence). In DNA form, the CDR3 reads TGTGCCAGCAGCTTCTACTCGACAGCGAACACCGGGGAGCTGTTTTTT. Protein: CASSFYSTANTGELFF. The full variable domain, its missing parts supplied by reference TRBV13 and TRBJ2-2, is AAGVIQSPRHLIKEKRETATLKCYPIPRHDTVYWYQQGPGQDPQFLISFYEKMQSDKGSIPDRFSAQQFSDYHSELNMSSLELGDSALYFCASSFYSTANTGELFFGEGSRLTVL.

The CDR3 coding sequence is TGTGCCAGCAGCTTAACGACAGATACGCAGTATTTT. Translating gives CASSLTTDTQYF. The chain couples TRBV13 to TRBJ2-3; D gene uncertain. Trimming pared 2 bases from V and 3 bases from J, leaving 3 bases between. Germline CDR1 PRHDT, CDR2 FYEKMQ (reference sequence). The CDR3 sequence is 12 residues long.

The V and J genes are TRBV5-6 and TRBJ2-1; D perhaps matches TRBD2 (6 bases). Germline lookup yields CDR1 SGHDT and CDR2 YYEEEE. This CDR3 is built from 15 residues. With 4 bases removed from V and 4 bases from J, the gap between germline ends came to 15 bases. The CDR3 DNA is TGTGCCAGCAGCCAAGGGCGGGGCTCGTACAATGAGCAGTTCTTC. Its protein is CASSQGRGSYNEQFF.

Here the CDR3 reads CATSMDRNEKLFF. As DNA, the CDR3 is TGTGCCACCAGCATGGACAGAAATGAAAAACTGTTTTTT. The chain carries TRBV15 and TRBJ1-4; D possibly corresponds to TRBD1 (6 bases). V lost 4 bases to trimming and J lost 5 bases, with 8 bases between them. The CDR3 spans 13 residues. Germline values: CDR1 LNHNV, CDR2 YYDKDF (reference sequence).

V and J are TRBV21-1 and TRBJ1-1; the table's TRBD1 call for D was not verified on the DNA. TRBV21-1 is reported as a pseudogene. This CDR3 region has 14 residues. The CDR3, as DNA: TGTGCCAGCAGCCGCGGACAGGGTCGGACTGAAGCTTTCTTT. Protein sequence: CASSRGQGRTEAFF.

The rearrangement uses TRBV19 and TRBJ1-2, with D possibly TRBD1 on 6 matching bases. This CDR3 has 15 amino acids. Trimming removed 3 bases at V and 2 bases at J, with 13 bases between. CDR1 LNHDA and CDR2 SQIVND come from the germline V gene (reference sequence). CDR3 protein: CASSIGWTVNYGYTF. CDR3 DNA: TGTGCCAGTAGTATTGGGTGGACAGTCAACTATGGCTACACCTTC.

The chain combines TRBV21-1 with TRBJ2-7; TRBD1, the table's D call, lacks a check against the DNA. TRBV21-1 is a documented pseudogene. CDR3 length: 14 amino acids. The CDR3 loop reads CASSRDRDSYEQYF. CDR3 DNA: TGTGCCAGCAGCAGGGACAGAGACTCCTACGAGCAGTACTTC.

The chain uses TRBV2 and TRBJ1-5; D is possibly TRBD1 (5 bases). Between the trimmed V and J ends, which lost 2 bases and 5 bases, there was a span of 16 bases. Looked up from germline, CDR1 is SNHLY and CDR2 is FYNNEI. CDR3 length equals 16 residues. This CDR3 is CASSESRQSNYQPQHF. The CDR3 DNA sequence: TGTGCCAGCAGTGAATCGCGACAGAGTAACTATCAGCCCCAGCATTTT.

V and J are TRBV5-4 and TRBJ2-1; D remains ambiguous. The V end lost 4 bases, the J end lost 7 bases, and 9 bases lay between the germline ends. From germline, CDR1 is SGHNT and CDR2 YYREEE (reference sequence). This CDR3 comprises 12 residues. CDR3 coding DNA: TGTGCCAGCAGCGGGTCTGAGAATGAGCAGTTCTTC. Its protein is CASSGSENEQFF. Drawing the rest from reference TRBV5-4 and TRBJ2-1, the complete variable domain is ETGVTQSPTHLIKTRGQQVTLRCSSQSGHNTVSWYQQALGQGPQFIFQYYREEENGRGNFPPRFSGLQFPNYSSELNVNALELDDSALYLCASSGSENEQFFGPGTRLTVL.

The CDR3: CASSLELRTVSYNEQFF. In DNA form, the CDR3 reads TGTGCCAGCAGCTTAGAGCTTAGGACAGTCTCCTACAATGAGCAGTTCTTC. V gene TRBV11-2 combines with J gene TRBJ2-1; TRBD1 might be the D (6 bases). Germline loops: CDR1 SGHAT, CDR2 FQNNGV. V lost 0 bases and J 0 bases, leaving 12 bases between the germline ends. The CDR3 has 17 residues.

As regards this clone: Other DNA sequences in this sample translate to the same CDR3. This rearrangement joins TRBV9 to TRBJ2-7; D is ambiguous. Germline lookup yields CDR1 SGDLS and CDR2 YYNGEE. The germline V and J ends were trimmed by 0 bases and 0 bases, with 4 bases remaining between them. The CDR3 is made up of 13 amino acids. The CDR3 nucleotides are TGTGCCAGCAGCGTAGGTGGCTCCTACGAGCAGTACTTC. Translation gives CASSVGGSYEQYF.

The rearrangement links TRBV7-9 to TRBJ2-3; 7 bases map to TRBD2. The germline CDR1 and CDR2 sequences are SEHNR and FQNEAQ (reference sequence). The trim removed 5 bases at V and 2 bases at J, leaving 10 bases unmatched. This CDR3 contains 16 residues. CDR3 sequence (DNA): TGTGCCAGCAGCCCCTCAGGGACTATGATCACAGATACGCAGTATTTT. It is translated as CASSPSGTMITDTQYF.

V gene TRBV28 combines with J gene TRBJ2-5; D is perhaps TRBD1 or TRBD2 (5 bases each). CDR1 is MDHEN and CDR2 is SYDVKM in the germline V gene. This CDR3 region has 14 residues. V lost 7 bases to trimming and J lost 2 bases, with 14 bases between them. As DNA, the CDR3 is TGTGCCAGCACCGTGGGGACGCTACAAGAGACCCAGTACTTC. This sequence encodes CASTVGTLQETQYF.

This clone was observed a single time. The gene calls are TRBV27 and TRBJ1-2, with D perhaps TRBD1 (5 bases). Trimming removed 7 bases at V and 5 bases at J, with 17 bases between. From germline, CDR1 is MNHEY and CDR2 SMNVEV (reference sequence). This CDR3 is 14 amino acids long. In DNA, the CDR3 is TGTGCCAGCACCAATACCCCAGGGTATTATGGCTACACCTTC. This codes for CASTNTPGYYGYTF.